This T cell receptor (beta chain) was captured in a study of blood T cells in healthy people across ages. Per sample, at least 5 micrograms of total RNA were extracted. The authors ran a second PCR of about 7 to 11 cycles using a sample-barcoded 5' primer and a J-beta primer mix. TCRdb ran MiXCR on the 5' RACE reads and lists one entry per CDR3 protein. The table includes over 450,000 distinct CDR3 sequences, about 25% detected once. This clonotype was found a few times. Antigen specificity is unknown. Study outcomes and limitations: There were more naive CD4+ cells and higher diversity in long-lived donors than in aged donors.

These data are also associated with another study on T cells of mothers and their children. From that second work: Maternal samples each gave over 9 million TCR beta CDR3 reads, and child samples several million each.

Specimen: blood. This sequence was found in a boy aged 5-17 years in good health.

The CDR3 nucleotides are TGCAGTGCTATGAAAGGGGGGTTCGGGACTGAAGCTTTCTTT. It specifies CSAMKGGFGTEAFF. This sequence joins TRBV20-1 and TRBJ1-1, with D tentatively TRBD1 (6 bases). Per germline, CDR1 DFQATT and CDR2 SNEGSKA (reference sequence). The CDR3 runs 14 residues. V was cut by 4 bases and J by 5 bases, with 17 bases left in between.